This T cell receptor (beta chain) appears in the sequencing data of a study of T cell changes during pregnancy in multiple sclerosis. The CDR3 runs 14 residues. CDR1 is MNHEY and CDR2 is SVGAGI in the germline V gene. V lost 5 bases and J 6 bases, leaving 15 bases between the germline ends. The data were produced by immunoSEQ multiplex PCR, yet TCRdb's version contains in-frame clones alone and is incomplete. Counted here are tens of thousands of clones, 80% to 95% occurring once; the ten biggest clones make up about 2.9%. The V call is TRBV6-5, the J call TRBJ2-3; possible D gene TRBD2, 5 bases. The receptor was derived from a female donor in good health, enrolled as a control in a pregnancy study. The specimen comprised peripheral blood, sampled in the second trimester of pregnancy. In DNA, the CDR3 is TGTGCCAGCAGTCCACTCCCCGGACTGGATACGCAGTATTTT. Amino acid sequence: CASSPLPGLDTQYF.